Shown below are 26 T cell receptor beta chains from a single sample sequenced in a study of graft-versus-host responses after intestinal transplantation. The antigens of these receptors remain unknown. The data were produced by immunoSEQ multiplex PCR, yet TCRdb's version contains in-frame clones alone and is incomplete. This repertoire shows 40,000 to 55,000 clones, 89% found once; its top ten account for roughly 0.62%. The sample here was unstimulated CD4+ T cells sorted from spleen or lymph node cells, taken before transplant. The receptor set was obtained from a human donor who was the organ donor for an intestinal transplant.

The chain recombines TRBV19 with TRBJ2-3; D may be TRBD2 (6 bases). V dropped 7 bases and J dropped 0 bases, with 8 bases sitting between them. The germline gives CDR1 LNHDA, CDR2 SQIVND (reference sequence). CDR3 length: 13 residues. DNA of the CDR3: TGTGCCAGTACTAGCGCAAGCACAGATACGCAGTATTTT. It encodes CASTSASTDTQYF.

This clone has just a few counts. CDR3 amino acids: CASRLDSMNTEAFF. DNA for the CDR3: TGTGCCAGCAGGCTGGACAGCATGAACACTGAAGCTTTCTTT. This chain links TRBV6-5 with TRBJ1-1, with D possibly being TRBD1 (6 bases). V lost 6 bases, J lost 0 bases, and 11 bases lay in between. Germline CDR1 MNHEY, CDR2 SVGAGI. CDR3 length equals 14 residues.

V usage is TRBV30 and J usage is TRBJ2-7; 7 bases are a match to TRBD2. The CDR3 length is 17 residues. Trimming at V came to 2 bases and at J to 0 bases, leaving 13 bases not matched to a gene. CDR1 GTSNPN and CDR2 SVGIG come from the germline V gene (reference sequence). CDR3 protein: CAWSSRGETGYSYEQYF. DNA for the CDR3: TGTGCCTGGAGTAGCCGGGGGGAGACGGGATACTCCTACGAGCAGTACTTC. The variable domain in full, with the rest retrieved from reference TRBV30 and TRBJ2-7, is SQTIHQWPATLVQPVGSPLSLECTVEGTSNPNLYWYRQAAGRGLQLLFYSVGIGQISSEVPQNLSASRPQDRQFILSSKKLLLSDSGFYLCAWSSRGETGYSYEQYFGPGTRLTVT.

The rearrangement joins TRBV25-1 to TRBJ2-1; 7 bases align to TRBD2. With 4 bases clipped from V and 8 bases from J, the junction kept 11 bases outside the gene matches. Germline values: CDR1 MGHDK, CDR2 SYGVNS. The CDR3 consists of 15 residues. For the CDR3, the DNA is TGTGCCAGCAGTGCCTTCGGGGAGGGTTGGGATGAGCAGTTCTTC. This gives the protein CASSAFGEGWDEQFF.

The chain joins TRBV2 to TRBJ1-4, with D maybe TRBD1 (5 bases). Germline V gene sequence: CDR1 SNHLY, CDR2 FYNNEI. Trimming took 1 base from V and 13 from J, leaving 13 bases between them. The CDR3 loop spans 13 amino acids. The DNA for the CDR3 is TGTGCCAGCAGTGAAGGGGGCAAGAGGCGACTGTTTTTT. This encodes CASSEGGKRRLFF.

This clone appeared once. This chain uses TRBV6-5 with TRBJ1-6; 9 bases fit TRBD1. Germline V lookup: CDR1 MNHEY, CDR2 SVGAGI. The CDR3 has 16 amino acids. Germline trimming cut 0 bases from V and 8 bases from J; bases unmatched to any gene: 5. In DNA form, the CDR3 reads TGTGCCAGCAGTTACTCGGACAGGGGTTACCATTCACCCCTCCACTTT. Its translation is CASSYSDRGYHSPLHF.

The V and J genes are TRBV30 and TRBJ2-3, with TRBD2 matching 13 bases. The ends lost 0 bases at V and 4 bases at J; junction bases unmatched: 1. CDR3 length: 15 amino acids. Per the germline V gene, CDR1 is GTSNPN and CDR2 is SVGIG (reference sequence). Written as DNA, the CDR3 is TGTGCCTGGAGTGTACTAGCGGGAGGGCCAGATACGCAGTATTTT. This encodes CAWSVLAGGPDTQYF.

CDR3 loop: CASSPVRTSGSSSYEQYF. The CDR3 nucleotides are TGTGCCAGCAGTCCAGTCAGGACTAGCGGGAGTAGCTCCTACGAGCAGTACTTC. The chain is built from TRBV27 and TRBJ2-7; 13 bases map to TRBD2. The CDR3 totals 18 residues. V shed 5 bases and J 0 bases; nucleotides not matched to a gene: 10. Germline assignment: CDR1 MNHEY and CDR2 SMNVEV (reference sequence).

DNA for the CDR3: TGTGCCAGCAGTTTCCGGGACAGGGGTTCAGCTGGCTACACCTTC. Translating it yields CASSFRDRGSAGYTF. The genes are TRBV6-5 and TRBJ1-2, with 10 bases matching TRBD1. This CDR3 spans 15 amino acids. The germline CDR1 and CDR2 sequences are MNHEY and SVGAGI. J gave up 7 bases and V 4 bases, and 9 bases lay outside the gene matches.

The V gene is TRBV28, the J gene TRBJ2-1; D is unresolved. Germline V gene lookup returns CDR1 MDHEN and CDR2 SYDVKM. Trimming removed 2 bases at V and 9 bases at J, with 8 bases between. This CDR3 region has 12 residues. The CDR3 loop reads CASSLMVGEQFF. CDR3 coding DNA: TGTGCCAGCAGTTTAATGGTCGGTGAGCAGTTCTTC.

The chain is built from TRBV7-2 and TRBJ1-6; 8 bases are a match to TRBD1. Per germline, CDR1 SGHTA and CDR2 FQGNSA. There are 13 residues in the CDR3. V shed 7 bases, J shed 12 bases, and the junction held 8 bases outside the gene matches. The CDR3, as DNA: TGTGCCAGCACCCAATTTACAGGGGGACCCCTCCACTTT. It codes for CASTQFTGGPLHF.

The chain carries TRBV6-4 and TRBJ2-3; D perhaps matches TRBD1 (5 bases). V lost 2 bases to trimming and J lost 5 bases, with 11 bases between them. Germline CDR1 and CDR2: MRHNA and SNTAGT. The CDR3 consists of 14 residues. The CDR3 sequence: CASSDGRDRDTQYF. The DNA of the CDR3 is TGTGCCAGCAGTGACGGTCGAGACAGAGATACGCAGTATTTT.

This clone was seen a handful of times. The chain is built from TRBV28 and TRBJ1-2; TRBD1 aligns across 9 bases. The CDR3 runs to 14 residues. The V and J ends lost 6 bases and 8 bases, in that order; junction bases with no gene match: 10. The germline gives CDR1 MDHEN, CDR2 SYDVKM. Here the CDR3 reads CASSPPGTGFGYTF. The DNA of the CDR3 is TGTGCCAGCAGCCCCCCAGGGACAGGGTTCGGCTACACCTTC.

The rearrangement joins TRBV11-3 to TRBJ2-1; TRBD2 is a possible D gene (6 bases). The germline V gene encodes CDR1 SGHNT and CDR2 YENEEA. The V end was cut by 1 base, the J end by 3 bases, with 10 bases between. There are 15 residues in the CDR3. In nucleotides, the CDR3 is TGTGCCAGCAGCTTAGCGGGAGACGACTACAATGAGCAGTTCTTC. This codes for CASSLAGDDYNEQFF. Using reference TRBV11-3 and TRBJ2-1 for the parts outside the CDR3, the full variable domain is EAGVVQSPRYKIIEKKQPVAFWCNPISGHNTLYWYLQNLGQGPELLIRYENEEAVDDSQLPKDRFSAERLKGVDSTLKIQPAELGDSAVYLCASSLAGDDYNEQFFGPGTRLTVL.

J is TRBJ2-3 and V is TRBV7-9; 9 nucleotides agree with TRBD2. The V segment lost 3 bases and the J segment 5 bases; nucleotides outside the gene matches: 0. CDR1 and CDR2 (germline): SEHNR, FQNEAQ (reference sequence). CDR3 length equals 13 residues. CDR3 residues: CASSFSGRDTQYF. Here the CDR3 DNA reads TGTGCCAGCAGCTTTAGCGGGAGAGATACGCAGTATTTT.

The CDR3 DNA follows: TGTGCCAGCAGCTTGGGGGGGGTCGGTGGCTACACCTTC. Amino acid sequence: CASSLGGVGGYTF. The chain carries TRBV5-6 and TRBJ1-2, with TRBD1 as a possible D gene (5 bases). CDR3 length equals 13 residues. The germline V gene has CDR1 SGHDT and CDR2 YYEEEE. V was pared by 0 bases and J by 7 bases, with 10 bases between.

The chain is built from TRBV11-2 and TRBJ2-1; no clear D gene. The V end was cut by 3 bases, the J end by 7 bases, with 13 bases between. The CDR3 runs to 14 residues. CDR1 and CDR2 from the germline V gene are SGHAT and FQNNGV. The CDR3 sequence is CASSLGLSPNEQFF. The CDR3 nucleotides read TGTGCCAGCAGCTTGGGCCTAAGCCCAAATGAGCAGTTCTTC.

The chain uses TRBV18 and TRBJ1-1, with 11 bases identical to TRBD1. This CDR3 is built from 16 residues. V lost 3 bases to trimming and J lost 0 bases; unmatched junction nucleotides: 3. The germline V gene encodes CDR1 KGHSH and CDR2 LQKENI. This CDR3 reads CASSPGQGALNTEAFF. The CDR3 DNA is TGTGCCAGCTCACCCGGACAGGGGGCCTTGAACACTGAAGCTTTCTTT.

The count of this clone is one. The chain employs TRBV7-2 and TRBJ1-2, with a tentative D call TRBD1 (6 bases). Trimming pared 5 bases from V and 9 bases from J, leaving 13 bases between. This CDR3 region has 12 residues. The germline CDR1 and CDR2 sequences are SGHTA and FQGNSA. In nucleotides, the CDR3 is TGTGCCAGCAGCCGGACAGTTGGGAGCTACACCTTC. Its translation is CASSRTVGSYTF.

The V gene is TRBV28, the J gene TRBJ2-1; 15 nucleotides align to TRBD2. The CDR3 is 17 amino acids. Unmatched junction bases numbered 11, after V lost 8 bases and J lost 6 bases. Germline V lookup: CDR1 MDHEN, CDR2 SYDVKM. The CDR3 protein is CASLRTSGRADRNEQFF. DNA for the CDR3: TGTGCCAGCCTCCGGACTAGCGGGAGGGCCGACCGCAATGAGCAGTTCTTC.

The chain uses TRBV2 and TRBJ2-1; TRBD2 matches at 14 bases. CDR1 and CDR2 from the germline V gene are SNHLY and FYNNEI. V shed 3 bases, J shed 0 bases, and the junction held 13 bases outside the gene matches. CDR3 length equals 21 residues. The CDR3 region has the DNA TGTGCCAGCAGTGAGTGGTTGGGACTAGCGGGAGTAATTAGCTCCTACAATGAGCAGTTCTTC. It codes for CASSEWLGLAGVISSYNEQFF.

Comments on this clone: At one boundary the junction diverges from the germline segment, which might be a read error. This chain links TRBV5-1 with TRBJ1-4, with 7 bases fitting TRBD1. The CDR3 is made up of 17 amino acids. CDR1 is SGHRS and CDR2 is YFSETQ in the germline V gene. CDR3 residues: CASSLDPTGETNEKLLF. The CDR3 coding sequence is TGCGCCAGCAGCTTGGACCCCACAGGGGAAACTAATGAAAAACTGCTTTTT.

Here the CDR3 reads CASSYSSDPKETQYF. CDR3 nucleotides: TGTGCCAGCAGTTACTCAAGCGACCCAAAGGAGACCCAGTACTTC. The V and J genes are TRBV6-5 and TRBJ2-5; D gene unclear. The CDR3 extends over 15 amino acids. Trimming shortened V by 0 bases and J by 5 bases, and 13 bases separated the two germline ends. Per germline, CDR1 MNHEY and CDR2 SVGAGI.

The V call is TRBV4-1, the J call TRBJ2-7, with TRBD2 identical over 9 bases. V gave up 0 bases and J gave up 5 bases; unmatched junction bases: 11. CDR1 is MGHRA, CDR2 YSYEKL, per germline. This CDR3 is built from 17 residues. The CDR3 spells CASSQEVFSGSIHEQYF. The CDR3 DNA reads TGCGCCAGCAGCCAAGAGGTTTTTAGCGGGAGTATCCACGAGCAGTACTTC.

The chain joins TRBV30 to TRBJ2-1; D is possibly TRBD1 (5 bases). This CDR3 has 12 amino acids. Germline CDR1 is GTSNPN and CDR2 is SVGIG (reference sequence). Trimming removed 2 bases at V and 10 bases at J, with 12 bases between. The chain's CDR3 is CAWSLGVVEQFF. The CDR3 coding sequence is TGTGCCTGGAGTTTAGGGGTTGTGGAGCAGTTCTTC.

This chain uses TRBV27 with TRBJ2-7, with TRBD1 matching over 8 bases. This CDR3 has 16 residues. Losses at the gene ends were 6 bases for V and 0 bases for J; bases not matched to a gene: 10. Looked up from germline, CDR1 is MNHEY and CDR2 is SMNVEV (reference sequence). This chain's CDR3 is CASSLPRQGNSYEQYF. In DNA form, the CDR3 reads TGTGCCAGCAGCCTACCCCGACAGGGGAACTCCTACGAGCAGTACTTC.